The 8 T cell receptor beta chains reported below all come from one sample, sequenced in a study of cytomegalovirus exposure and HLA in healthy donors. The PCR used 60 Vbeta and 13 Jbeta primers. The repertoire was sequenced with immunoSEQ multiplex PCR; TCRdb's copy has only in-frame clones and lacks some. The data contain about 190,000 clones, around 73% of them singletons. The sequenced sample was PBMCs. The source of these receptors is a woman aged 25 to 39 in good health and CMV-seropositive.

The chain joins TRBV9 to TRBJ2-5; a weak D match, TRBD1 (5 bases). CDR1 and CDR2 from the germline V gene are SGDLS and YYNGEE. V was shortened by 4 bases and J by 1 base, with 11 bases between the two germline ends. This CDR3 contains 14 residues. CDR3 protein: CASSLTGVQETQYF. The CDR3 coding sequence is TGTGCCAGCAGCCTCACAGGAGTCCAAGAGACCCAGTACTTC.

In its sample, this clone was seen a few times. The V gene is TRBV6-1, the J gene TRBJ2-7, with 14 bases aligning to TRBD2. The CDR3 has 15 amino acids. Trimming took 6 bases from V and 7 from J; bases not matched to a gene: 8. Germline CDR1 reads MNHNS; CDR2 reads SASEGT. CDR3 loop: CASSETSGRAREQYF. CDR3 nucleotides: TGTGCCAGCAGCGAGACTAGCGGGAGGGCGAGGGAGCAGTACTTC.

This clone was seen a few times. The genes are TRBV7-9 and TRBJ1-5; 8 bases map to TRBD1. CDR3 length: 16 residues. Germline CDR1 is SEHNR and CDR2 is FQNEAQ (reference sequence). V lost 4 bases and J lost 5; bases outside the gene matches: 10. CDR3: CASSSSVGQVYQPQHF. CDR3 nucleotides: TGTGCCAGCAGCTCTTCTGTGGGACAGGTTTATCAGCCCCAGCATTTT.

The count of this clone is one. The chain uses TRBV7-9 and TRBJ2-7; D might be TRBD1 (6 bases). The CDR3 is 17 residues long. With 4 bases removed from V and 2 bases from J, the gap between germline ends came to 21 bases. Germline CDR1 reads SEHNR; CDR2 reads FQNEAQ (reference sequence). CDR3 in amino acids: CASSSKRLTGPPYEQYF. The CDR3 region has the DNA TGTGCCAGCAGCTCTAAACGATTGACAGGACCACCCTACGAGCAGTACTTC. Full variable domain (outside the CDR3, taken from reference TRBV7-9 and TRBJ2-7): DTGVSQNPRHKITKRGQNVTFRCDPISEHNRLYWYRQTLGQGPEFLTYFQNEAQLEKSRLLSDRFSAERPKGSFSTLEIQRTEQGDSAMYLCASSSKRLTGPPYEQYFGPGTRLTVT.

The rearrangement uses TRBV15 and TRBJ2-5; a possible D gene is TRBD1 (6 bases). This CDR3 region has 14 residues. Germline loops: CDR1 LNHNV, CDR2 YYDKDF (reference sequence). V was shortened by 0 bases and J by 2 bases, with 7 bases between the two germline ends. CDR3: CATSRDGQQETQYF. The CDR3 nucleotides are TGTGCCACCAGCAGAGACGGACAGCAAGAGACCCAGTACTTC.

J is TRBJ1-1 and V is TRBV11-2, with D maybe TRBD1 (5 bases). From germline, CDR1 is SGHAT and CDR2 FQNNGV. The germline V and J ends were trimmed by 8 bases and 3 bases, with 16 bases remaining between them. The CDR3 consists of 14 residues. CDR3 DNA: TGTGCCAGCCGGTTGACAGCATTTTACACTGAAGCTTTCTTT. This sequence encodes CASRLTAFYTEAFF.

This clone was counted between two and nine times. V and J are TRBV15 and TRBJ1-6; D gene unclear. The CDR3 is 16 amino acids. Trimming took 7 bases from V and 6 from J, leaving 19 bases between them. CDR1 and CDR2 from the germline V gene are LNHNV and YYDKDF (reference sequence). The CDR3 sequence is CATKTGGSKFNSPLHF. The CDR3 DNA is TGTGCCACCAAGACGGGAGGTTCAAAGTTTAATTCACCCCTCCACTTT.

The J gene is TRBJ2-1, the V gene TRBV7-9; 7 bases match TRBD1. Trimming removed 2 bases from V and 8 bases from J; junction bases left unmatched: 3. The germline gives CDR1 SEHNR, CDR2 FQNEAQ (reference sequence). The CDR3 is 13 residues long. CDR3 in amino acids: CASSLRGRDEQFF. Written as DNA, the CDR3 is TGTGCCAGCAGCTTAAGGGGGCGGGATGAGCAGTTCTTC.